What follows are 3 T cell receptor beta chains derived from one specimen sequenced in a study of control samples from healthy donors and cancer patients. Some clones are missing from TCRdb's copy, which holds only in-frame ones; the method was immunoSEQ multiplex PCR. The sample has around 100,000 clones, 85% to 90% seen once. Material: PBMCs. Every receptor here comes from a man aged 60 to 69 with lung cancer.

The chain links TRBV10-3 to TRBJ2-7; 8 bases map to TRBD2. The CDR3 extends over 15 amino acids. Trimming took 3 bases from V and 3 from J; bases not matched to a gene: 7. CDR1 and CDR2 from the germline V gene are ENHRY and SYGVKD. As DNA, the CDR3 is TGTGCCATCAGTGACCGAAGCGGGGGTATCTACGAGCAGTACTTC. As protein: CAISDRSGGIYEQYF.

J is TRBJ1-3 and V is TRBV7-9; D gene ambiguous. The CDR3 loop spans 16 amino acids. Germline-derived CDR1 and CDR2 are SEHNR and FQNEAQ (reference sequence). Trimming removed 5 bases from V and 0 bases from J, with 14 bases in between. The CDR3 spells CASSPEIRSSGNTIYF. In DNA form, the CDR3 reads TGTGCCAGCAGCCCCGAGATTCGAAGCTCTGGAAACACCATATATTTT.

This clone occurred once. The CDR3 sequence is CACAQTANNSPLHF. CDR3 DNA sequence: TGTGCCTGTGCCCAGACAGCTAATAATTCACCCCTCCACTTT. The rearrangement links TRBV30 to TRBJ1-6; possibly TRBD1 for D (5 bases). Trimming shortened V by 6 bases and J by 5 bases, and 14 bases separated the two germline ends. The CDR3 is 14 amino acids. Germline CDR1 and CDR2: GTSNPN and SVGIG (reference sequence).